Given below is one TCR beta chain in context. Its antigen is as yet unknown. Method: immunoSEQ multiplex PCR; TCRdb's copy keeps in-frame clones and lacks some. This table has 2,500,000 or so clones, around 94% appearing once. The germline V and J ends were trimmed by 5 bases and 5 bases, with 12 bases remaining between them. Germline V lookup: CDR1 WSHSY, CDR2 SAAADI. This CDR3 region has 14 residues. These data are taken from a study of shared clonotypes between healthy human individuals. Points from the study as a whole: The study found lower generation probabilities in non-shared clonotypes than in those shared by all four donors.

What was sequenced was naive CD4+ T cells sorted from blood. The subset is: CD45RA+ positively selected. The chain combines TRBV10-2 with TRBJ1-4; a weak D match, TRBD1 (5 bases). The receptor was isolated from a man aged 18 to 30 in good health. The CDR3 region has the DNA TGCGCCAGCAGTTCGGGGCTGAACAATGAAAAACTGTTTTTT. It encodes CASSSGLNNEKLFF.